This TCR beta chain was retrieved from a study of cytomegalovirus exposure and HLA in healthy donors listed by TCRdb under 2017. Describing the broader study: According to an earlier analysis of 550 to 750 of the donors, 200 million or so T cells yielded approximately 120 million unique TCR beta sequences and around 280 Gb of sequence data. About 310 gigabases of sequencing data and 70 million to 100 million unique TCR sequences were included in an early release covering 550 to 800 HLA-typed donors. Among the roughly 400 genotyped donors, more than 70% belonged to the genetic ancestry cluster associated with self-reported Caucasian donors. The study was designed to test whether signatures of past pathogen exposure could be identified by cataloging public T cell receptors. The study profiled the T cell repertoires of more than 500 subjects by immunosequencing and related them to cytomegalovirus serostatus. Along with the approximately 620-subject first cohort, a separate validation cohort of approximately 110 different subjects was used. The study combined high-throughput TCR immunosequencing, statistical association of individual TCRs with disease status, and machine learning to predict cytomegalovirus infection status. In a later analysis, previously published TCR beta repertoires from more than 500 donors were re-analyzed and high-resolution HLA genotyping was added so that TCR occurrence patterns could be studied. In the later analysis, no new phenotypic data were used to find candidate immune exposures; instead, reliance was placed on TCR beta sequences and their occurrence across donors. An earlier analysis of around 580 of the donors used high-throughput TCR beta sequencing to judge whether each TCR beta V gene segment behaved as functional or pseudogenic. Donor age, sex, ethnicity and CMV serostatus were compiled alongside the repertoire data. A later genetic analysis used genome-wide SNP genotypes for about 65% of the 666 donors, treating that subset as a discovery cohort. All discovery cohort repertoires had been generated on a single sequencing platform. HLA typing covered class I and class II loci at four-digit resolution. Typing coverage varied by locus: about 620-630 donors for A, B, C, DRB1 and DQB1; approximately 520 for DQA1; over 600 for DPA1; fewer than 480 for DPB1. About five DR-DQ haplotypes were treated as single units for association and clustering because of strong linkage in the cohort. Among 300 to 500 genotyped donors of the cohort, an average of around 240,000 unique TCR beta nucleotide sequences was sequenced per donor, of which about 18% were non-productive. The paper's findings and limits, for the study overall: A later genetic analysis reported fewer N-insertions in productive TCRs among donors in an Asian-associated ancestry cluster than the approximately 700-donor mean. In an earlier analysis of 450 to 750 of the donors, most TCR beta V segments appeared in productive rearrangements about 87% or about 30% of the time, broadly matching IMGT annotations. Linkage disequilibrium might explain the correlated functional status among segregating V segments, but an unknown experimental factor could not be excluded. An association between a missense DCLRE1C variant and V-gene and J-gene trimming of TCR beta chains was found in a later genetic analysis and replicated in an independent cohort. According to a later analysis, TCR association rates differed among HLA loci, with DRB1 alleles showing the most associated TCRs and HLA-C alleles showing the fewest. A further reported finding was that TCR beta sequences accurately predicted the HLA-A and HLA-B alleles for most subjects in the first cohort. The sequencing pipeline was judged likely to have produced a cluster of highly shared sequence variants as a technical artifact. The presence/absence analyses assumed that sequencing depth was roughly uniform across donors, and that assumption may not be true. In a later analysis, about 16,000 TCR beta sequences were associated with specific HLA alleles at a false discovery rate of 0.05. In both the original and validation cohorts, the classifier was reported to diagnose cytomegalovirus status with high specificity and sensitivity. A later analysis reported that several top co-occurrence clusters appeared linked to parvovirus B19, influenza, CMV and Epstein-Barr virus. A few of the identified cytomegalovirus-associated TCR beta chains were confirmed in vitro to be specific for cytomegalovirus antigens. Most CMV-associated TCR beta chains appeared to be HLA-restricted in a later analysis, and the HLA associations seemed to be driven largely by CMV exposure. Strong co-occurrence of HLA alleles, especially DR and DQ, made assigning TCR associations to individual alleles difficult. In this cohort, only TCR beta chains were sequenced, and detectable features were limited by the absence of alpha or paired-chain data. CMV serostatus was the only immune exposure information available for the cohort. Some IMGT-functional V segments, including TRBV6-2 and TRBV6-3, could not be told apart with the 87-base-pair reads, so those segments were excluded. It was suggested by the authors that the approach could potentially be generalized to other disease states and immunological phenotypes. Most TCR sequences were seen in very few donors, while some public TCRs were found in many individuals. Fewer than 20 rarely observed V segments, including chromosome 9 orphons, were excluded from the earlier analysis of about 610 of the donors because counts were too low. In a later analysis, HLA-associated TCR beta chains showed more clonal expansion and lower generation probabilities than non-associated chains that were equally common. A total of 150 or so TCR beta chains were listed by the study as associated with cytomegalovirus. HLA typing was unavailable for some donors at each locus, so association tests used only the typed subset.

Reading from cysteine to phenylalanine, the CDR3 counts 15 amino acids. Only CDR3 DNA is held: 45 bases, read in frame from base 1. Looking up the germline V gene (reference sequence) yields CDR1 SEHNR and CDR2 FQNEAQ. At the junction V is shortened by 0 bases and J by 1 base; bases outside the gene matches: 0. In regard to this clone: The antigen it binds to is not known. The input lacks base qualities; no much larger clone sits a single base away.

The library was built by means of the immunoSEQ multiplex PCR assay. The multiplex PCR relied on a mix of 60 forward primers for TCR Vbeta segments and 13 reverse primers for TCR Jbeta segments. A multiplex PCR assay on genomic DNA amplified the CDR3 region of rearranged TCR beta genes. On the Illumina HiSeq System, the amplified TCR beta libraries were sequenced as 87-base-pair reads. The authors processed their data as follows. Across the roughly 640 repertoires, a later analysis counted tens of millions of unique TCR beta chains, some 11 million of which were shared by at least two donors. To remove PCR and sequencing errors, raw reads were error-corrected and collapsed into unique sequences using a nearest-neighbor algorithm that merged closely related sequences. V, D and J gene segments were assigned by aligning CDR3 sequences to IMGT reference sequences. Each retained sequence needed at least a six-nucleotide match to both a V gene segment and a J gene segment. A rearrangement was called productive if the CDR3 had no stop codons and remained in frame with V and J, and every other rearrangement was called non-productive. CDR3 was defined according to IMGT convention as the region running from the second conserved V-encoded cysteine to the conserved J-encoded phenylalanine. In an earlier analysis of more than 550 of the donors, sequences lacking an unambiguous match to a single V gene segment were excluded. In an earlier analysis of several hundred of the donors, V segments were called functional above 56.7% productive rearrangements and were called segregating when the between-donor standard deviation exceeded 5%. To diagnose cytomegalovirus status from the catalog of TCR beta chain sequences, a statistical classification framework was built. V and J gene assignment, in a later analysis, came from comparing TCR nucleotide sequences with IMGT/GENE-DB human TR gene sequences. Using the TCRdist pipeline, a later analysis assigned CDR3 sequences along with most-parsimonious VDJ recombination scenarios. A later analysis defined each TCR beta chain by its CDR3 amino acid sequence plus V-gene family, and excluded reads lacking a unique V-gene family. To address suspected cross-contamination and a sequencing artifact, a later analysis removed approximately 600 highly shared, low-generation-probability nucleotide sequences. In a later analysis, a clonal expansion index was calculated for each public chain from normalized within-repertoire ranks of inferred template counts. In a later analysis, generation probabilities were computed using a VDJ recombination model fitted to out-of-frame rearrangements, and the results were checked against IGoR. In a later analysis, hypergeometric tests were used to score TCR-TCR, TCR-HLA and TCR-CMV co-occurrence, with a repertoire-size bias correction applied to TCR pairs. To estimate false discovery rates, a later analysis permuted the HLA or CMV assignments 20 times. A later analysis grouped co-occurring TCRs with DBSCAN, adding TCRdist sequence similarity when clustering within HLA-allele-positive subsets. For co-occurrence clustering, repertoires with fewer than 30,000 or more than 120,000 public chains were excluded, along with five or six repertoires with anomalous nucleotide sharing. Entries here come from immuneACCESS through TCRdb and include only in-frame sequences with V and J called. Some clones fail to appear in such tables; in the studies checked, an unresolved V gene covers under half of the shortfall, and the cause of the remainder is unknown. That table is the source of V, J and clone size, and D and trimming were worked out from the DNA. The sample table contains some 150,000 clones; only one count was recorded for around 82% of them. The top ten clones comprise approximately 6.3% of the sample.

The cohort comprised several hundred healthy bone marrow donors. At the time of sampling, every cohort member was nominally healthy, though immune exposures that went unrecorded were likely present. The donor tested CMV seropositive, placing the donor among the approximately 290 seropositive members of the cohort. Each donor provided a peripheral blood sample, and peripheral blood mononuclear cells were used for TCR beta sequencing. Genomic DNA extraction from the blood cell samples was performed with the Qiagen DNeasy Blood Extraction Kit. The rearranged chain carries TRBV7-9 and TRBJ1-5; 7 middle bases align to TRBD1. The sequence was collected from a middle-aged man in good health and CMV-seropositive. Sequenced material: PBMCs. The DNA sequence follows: TGTGCCAGCAGCTTAGCGGGACAGAGCAATCAGCCCCAGCATTTT. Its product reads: CASSLAGQSNQPQHF.